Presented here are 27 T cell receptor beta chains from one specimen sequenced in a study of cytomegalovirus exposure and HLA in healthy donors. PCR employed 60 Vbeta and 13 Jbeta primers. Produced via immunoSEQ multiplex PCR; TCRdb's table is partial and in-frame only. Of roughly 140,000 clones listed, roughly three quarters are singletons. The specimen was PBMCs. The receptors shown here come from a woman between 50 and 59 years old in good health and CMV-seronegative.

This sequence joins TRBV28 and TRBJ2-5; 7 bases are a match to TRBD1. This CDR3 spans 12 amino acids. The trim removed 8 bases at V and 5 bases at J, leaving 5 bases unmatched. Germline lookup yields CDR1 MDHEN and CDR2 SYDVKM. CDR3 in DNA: TGTGCCAGCGGGGGACAGCGGGAGACCCAGTACTTC. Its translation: CASGGQRETQYF.

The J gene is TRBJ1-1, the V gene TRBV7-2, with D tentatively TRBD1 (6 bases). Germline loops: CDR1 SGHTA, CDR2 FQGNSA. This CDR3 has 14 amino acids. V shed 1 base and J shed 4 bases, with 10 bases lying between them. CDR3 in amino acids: CASSLGGGGTEAFF. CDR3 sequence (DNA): TGTGCCAGCAGCTTAGGCGGGGGCGGCACTGAAGCTTTCTTT.

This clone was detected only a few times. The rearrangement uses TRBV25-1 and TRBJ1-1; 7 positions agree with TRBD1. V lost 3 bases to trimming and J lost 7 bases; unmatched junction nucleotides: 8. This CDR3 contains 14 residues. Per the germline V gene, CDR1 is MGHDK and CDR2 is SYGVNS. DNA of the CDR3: TGTGCCAGCAGTGATAAAGGGGGCGATAGTGAAGCTTTCTTT. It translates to CASSDKGGDSEAFF.

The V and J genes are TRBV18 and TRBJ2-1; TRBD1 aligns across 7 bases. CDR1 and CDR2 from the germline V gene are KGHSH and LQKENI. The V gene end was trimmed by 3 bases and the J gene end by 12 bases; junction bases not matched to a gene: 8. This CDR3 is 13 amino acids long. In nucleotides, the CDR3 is TGTGCCAGCTCACCTCCTACCCGGGACAGGCAGTTCTTC. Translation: CASSPPTRDRQFF.

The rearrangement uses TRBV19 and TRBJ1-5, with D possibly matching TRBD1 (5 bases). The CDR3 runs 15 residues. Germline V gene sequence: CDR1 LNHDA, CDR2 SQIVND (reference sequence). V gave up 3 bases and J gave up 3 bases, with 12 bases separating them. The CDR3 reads CASSILQGNNQPQHF. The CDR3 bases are TGTGCCAGTAGTATTCTTCAGGGCAACAATCAGCCCCAGCATTTT.

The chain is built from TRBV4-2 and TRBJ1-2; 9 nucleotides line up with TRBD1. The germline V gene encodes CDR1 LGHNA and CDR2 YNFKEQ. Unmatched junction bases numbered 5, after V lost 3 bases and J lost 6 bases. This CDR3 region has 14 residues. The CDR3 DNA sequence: TGTGCCAGCAGCCATCCCGACAGGGGGAATGGCTACACCTTC. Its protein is CASSHPDRGNGYTF.

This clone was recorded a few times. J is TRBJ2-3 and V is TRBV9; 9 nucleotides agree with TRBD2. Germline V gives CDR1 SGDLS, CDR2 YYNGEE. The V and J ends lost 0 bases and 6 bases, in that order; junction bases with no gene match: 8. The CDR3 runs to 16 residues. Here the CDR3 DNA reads TGTGCCAGCAGCGTAGTAGGTAGCGGGAGATCGGATACGCAGTATTTT. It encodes CASSVVGSGRSDTQYF.

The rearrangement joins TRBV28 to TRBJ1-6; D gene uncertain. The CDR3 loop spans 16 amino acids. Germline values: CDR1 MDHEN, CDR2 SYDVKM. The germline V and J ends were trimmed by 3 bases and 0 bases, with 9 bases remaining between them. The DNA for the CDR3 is TGTGCCAGCAGTTTTGAGGGCGACTCCTATAATTCACCCCTCCACTTT. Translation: CASSFEGDSYNSPLHF.

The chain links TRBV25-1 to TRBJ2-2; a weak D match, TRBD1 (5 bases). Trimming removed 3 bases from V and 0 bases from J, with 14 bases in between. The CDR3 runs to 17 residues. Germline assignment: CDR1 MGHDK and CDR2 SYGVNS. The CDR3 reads CASSDRAGRSNTGELFF. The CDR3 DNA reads TGTGCCAGCAGTGACCGGGCAGGGCGGTCGAACACCGGGGAGCTGTTTTTT. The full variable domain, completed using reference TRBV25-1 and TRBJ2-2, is EADIYQTPRYLVIGTGKKITLECSQTMGHDKMYWYQQDPGMELHLIHYSYGVNSTEKGDLSSESTVSRIRTEHFPLTLESARPSHTSQYLCASSDRAGRSNTGELFFGEGSRLTVL.

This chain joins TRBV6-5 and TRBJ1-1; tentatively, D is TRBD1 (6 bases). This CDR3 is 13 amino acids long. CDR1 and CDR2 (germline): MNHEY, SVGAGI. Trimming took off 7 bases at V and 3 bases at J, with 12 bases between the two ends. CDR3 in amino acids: CASTRGRDTEAFF. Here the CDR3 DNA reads TGTGCCAGCACTAGGGGGAGGGACACTGAAGCTTTCTTT.

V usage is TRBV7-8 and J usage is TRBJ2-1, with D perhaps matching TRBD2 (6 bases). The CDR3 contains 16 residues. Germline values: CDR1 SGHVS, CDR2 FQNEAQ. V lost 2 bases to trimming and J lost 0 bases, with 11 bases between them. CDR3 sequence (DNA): TGTGCCAGCAGCTTATTGGCGGGGAGCTCCTACAATGAGCAGTTCTTC. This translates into CASSLLAGSSYNEQFF.

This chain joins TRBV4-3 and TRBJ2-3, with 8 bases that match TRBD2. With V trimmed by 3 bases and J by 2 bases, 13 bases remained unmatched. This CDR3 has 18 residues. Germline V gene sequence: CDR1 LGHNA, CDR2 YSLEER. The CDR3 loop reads CASSHAAWGSGDTDTQYF. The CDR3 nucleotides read TGCGCCAGCAGCCATGCCGCCTGGGGTAGCGGGGACACAGATACGCAGTATTTT.

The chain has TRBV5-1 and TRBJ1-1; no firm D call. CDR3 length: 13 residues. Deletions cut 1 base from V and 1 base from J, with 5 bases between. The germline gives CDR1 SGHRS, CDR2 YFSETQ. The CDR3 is CASSLRGNTEAFF. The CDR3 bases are TGCGCCAGCAGCTTGAGAGGGAACACTGAAGCTTTCTTT.

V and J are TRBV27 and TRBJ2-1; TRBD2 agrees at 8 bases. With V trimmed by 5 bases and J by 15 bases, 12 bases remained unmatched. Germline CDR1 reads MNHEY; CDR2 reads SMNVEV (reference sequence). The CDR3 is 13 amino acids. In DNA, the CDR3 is TGTGCCAGCAGTAGCTACTCGGGGGGGCGTAGGTTCTTC. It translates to CASSSYSGGRRFF.

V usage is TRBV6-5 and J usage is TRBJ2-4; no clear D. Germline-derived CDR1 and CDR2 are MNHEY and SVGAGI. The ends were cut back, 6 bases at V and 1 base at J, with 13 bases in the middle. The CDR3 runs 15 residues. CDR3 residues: CASSRRAYAKNIQYF. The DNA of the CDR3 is TGTGCCAGCAGCCGCCGAGCCTATGCCAAAAACATTCAGTACTTC.

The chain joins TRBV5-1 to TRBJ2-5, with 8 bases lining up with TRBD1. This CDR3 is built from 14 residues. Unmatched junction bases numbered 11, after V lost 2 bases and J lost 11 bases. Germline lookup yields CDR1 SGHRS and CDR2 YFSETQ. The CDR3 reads CASSFRQGAREQYF. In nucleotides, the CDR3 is TGCGCCAGCAGCTTTCGTCAGGGGGCGCGTGAGCAGTACTTC. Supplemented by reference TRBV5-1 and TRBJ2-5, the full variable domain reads KAGVTQTPRYLIKTRGQQVTLSCSPISGHRSVSWYQQTPGQGLQFLFEYFSETQRNKGNFPGRFSGRQFSNSRSEMNVSTLELGDSALYLCASSFRQGAREQYFGPGTRLLVL.

For the CDR3, the DNA is TGTGCCAGCAGCACTACCGCGGACACCTACACTGAAGCTTTCTTT. Its protein product is CASSTTADTYTEAFF. V is TRBV5-4 and J is TRBJ1-1, with a tentative D call TRBD1 (5 bases). This CDR3 comprises 15 residues. The germline V and J ends were trimmed by 4 bases and 3 bases, with 16 bases remaining between them. Germline assignment: CDR1 SGHNT and CDR2 YYREEE (reference sequence).

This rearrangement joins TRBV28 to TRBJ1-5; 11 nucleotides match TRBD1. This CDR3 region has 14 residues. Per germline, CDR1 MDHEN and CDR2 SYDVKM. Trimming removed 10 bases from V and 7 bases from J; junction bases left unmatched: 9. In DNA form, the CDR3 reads TGTGCCACCCAGAGGGACAGGGGGGGACAGCCCCAGCATTTT. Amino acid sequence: CATQRDRGGQPQHF.

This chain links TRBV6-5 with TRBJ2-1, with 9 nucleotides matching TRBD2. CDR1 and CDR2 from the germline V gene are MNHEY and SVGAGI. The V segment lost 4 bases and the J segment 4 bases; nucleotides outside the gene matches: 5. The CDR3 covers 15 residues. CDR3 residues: CASSSITSGYNEQFF. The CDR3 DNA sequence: TGTGCCAGCAGTTCGATCACTAGCGGGTACAATGAGCAGTTCTTC.

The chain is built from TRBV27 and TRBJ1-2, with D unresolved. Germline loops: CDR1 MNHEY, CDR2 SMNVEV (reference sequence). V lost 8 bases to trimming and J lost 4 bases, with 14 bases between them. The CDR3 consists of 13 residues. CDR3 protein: CASGLGGGYGYTF. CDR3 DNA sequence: TGTGCCAGCGGACTGGGAGGCGGCTATGGCTACACCTTC.

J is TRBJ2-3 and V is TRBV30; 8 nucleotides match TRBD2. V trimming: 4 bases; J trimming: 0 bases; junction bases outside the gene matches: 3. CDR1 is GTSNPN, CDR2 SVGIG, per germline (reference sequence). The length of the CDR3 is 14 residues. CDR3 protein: CAWNSGVSTDTQYF. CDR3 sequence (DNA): TGTGCCTGGAATAGCGGGGTCAGCACAGATACGCAGTATTTT.

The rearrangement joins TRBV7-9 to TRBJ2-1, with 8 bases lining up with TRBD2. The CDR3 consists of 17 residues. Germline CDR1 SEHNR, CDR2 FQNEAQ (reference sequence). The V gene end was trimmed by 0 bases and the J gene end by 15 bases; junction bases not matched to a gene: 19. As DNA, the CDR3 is TGTGCCAGCAGCTTAGCGCACTCCCCCCCCGGTCCCGGGAGGGGGTTCTTC. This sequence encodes CASSLAHSPPGPGRGFF.

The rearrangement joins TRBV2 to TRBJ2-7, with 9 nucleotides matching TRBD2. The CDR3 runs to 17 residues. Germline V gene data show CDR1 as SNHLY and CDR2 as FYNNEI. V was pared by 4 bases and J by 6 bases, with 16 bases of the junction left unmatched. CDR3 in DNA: TGTGCCAGCAGTGTGCTTTTTAGCGGGGGCCAGGTTCGCGAGCAGTACTTC. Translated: CASSVLFSGGQVREQYF.

The CDR3 DNA reads as TGTGCCAGCAGTCCACCCGGGACATCTCGTGAGACCCAGTACTTC. This translates into CASSPPGTSRETQYF. The V gene is TRBV27, the J gene TRBJ2-5, with D maybe TRBD1 (6 bases). The germline V and J ends were trimmed by 5 bases and 5 bases, with 18 bases remaining between them. Per the germline V gene, CDR1 is MNHEY and CDR2 is SMNVEV (reference sequence). The CDR3 consists of 15 residues.

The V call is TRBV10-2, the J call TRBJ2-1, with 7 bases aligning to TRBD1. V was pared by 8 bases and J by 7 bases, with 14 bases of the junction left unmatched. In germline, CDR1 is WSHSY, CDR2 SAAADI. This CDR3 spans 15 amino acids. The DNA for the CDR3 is TGCGCCAGCTGGAACCCCTACAGGGGAAGGAATGAGCAGTTCTTC. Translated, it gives CASWNPYRGRNEQFF.

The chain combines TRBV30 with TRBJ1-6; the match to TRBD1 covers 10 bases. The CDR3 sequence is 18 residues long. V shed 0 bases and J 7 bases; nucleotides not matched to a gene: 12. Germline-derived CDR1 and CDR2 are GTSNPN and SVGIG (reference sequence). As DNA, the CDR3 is TGTGCCTGGAGTGTACTAAGTGGGACAGGGGACCCAAATTCACCCCTCCACTTT. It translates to CAWSVLSGTGDPNSPLHF.

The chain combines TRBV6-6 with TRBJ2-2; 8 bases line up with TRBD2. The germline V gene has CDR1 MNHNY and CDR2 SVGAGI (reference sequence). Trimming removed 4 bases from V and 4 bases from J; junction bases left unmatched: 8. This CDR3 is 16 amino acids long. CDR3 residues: CASSSTGGPSTGELFF. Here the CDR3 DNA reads TGTGCCAGCAGTTCGACGGGGGGGCCGAGCACCGGGGAGCTGTTTTTT.